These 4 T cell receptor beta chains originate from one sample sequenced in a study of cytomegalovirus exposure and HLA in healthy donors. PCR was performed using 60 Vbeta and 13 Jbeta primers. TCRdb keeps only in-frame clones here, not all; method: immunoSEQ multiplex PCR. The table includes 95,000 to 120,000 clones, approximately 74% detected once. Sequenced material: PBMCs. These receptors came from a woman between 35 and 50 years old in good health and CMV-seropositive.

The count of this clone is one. The CDR3 spells CASSSRGGYGYTF. CDR3 nucleotides: TGTGCCAGCAGCTCTCGGGGGGGATATGGCTACACCTTC. The V and J genes are TRBV7-2 and TRBJ1-2; maybe TRBD1 (5 bases). The V and J ends lost 4 bases and 5 bases respectively, with 11 bases between them. The CDR3 has 13 residues. Looked up from germline, CDR1 is SGHTA and CDR2 is FQGNSA.

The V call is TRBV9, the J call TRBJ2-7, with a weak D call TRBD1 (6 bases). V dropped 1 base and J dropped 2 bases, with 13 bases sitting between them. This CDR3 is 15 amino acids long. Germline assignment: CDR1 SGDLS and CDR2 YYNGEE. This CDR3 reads CASSVSARDTYEQYF. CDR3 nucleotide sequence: TGTGCCAGCAGCGTATCGGCCCGGGACACCTACGAGCAGTACTTC.

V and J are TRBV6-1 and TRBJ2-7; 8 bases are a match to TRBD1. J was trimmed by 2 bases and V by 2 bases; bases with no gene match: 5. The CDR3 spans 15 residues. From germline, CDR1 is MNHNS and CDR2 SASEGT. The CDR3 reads CASSETAGGPYEQYF. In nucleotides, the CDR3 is TGTGCCAGCAGTGAAACGGCAGGGGGCCCCTACGAGCAGTACTTC.

This CDR3 is CASSQGGTGDSPLHF. The DNA of the CDR3 is TGCGCCAGCAGCCAAGGAGGGACAGGGGATTCACCCCTCCACTTT. This chain connects TRBV4-1 to TRBJ1-6; TRBD1 agrees at 10 bases. This CDR3 comprises 15 residues. Germline CDR1 is MGHRA and CDR2 is YSYEKL. With 1 base clipped from V and 8 bases from J, the junction kept 2 bases outside the gene matches.